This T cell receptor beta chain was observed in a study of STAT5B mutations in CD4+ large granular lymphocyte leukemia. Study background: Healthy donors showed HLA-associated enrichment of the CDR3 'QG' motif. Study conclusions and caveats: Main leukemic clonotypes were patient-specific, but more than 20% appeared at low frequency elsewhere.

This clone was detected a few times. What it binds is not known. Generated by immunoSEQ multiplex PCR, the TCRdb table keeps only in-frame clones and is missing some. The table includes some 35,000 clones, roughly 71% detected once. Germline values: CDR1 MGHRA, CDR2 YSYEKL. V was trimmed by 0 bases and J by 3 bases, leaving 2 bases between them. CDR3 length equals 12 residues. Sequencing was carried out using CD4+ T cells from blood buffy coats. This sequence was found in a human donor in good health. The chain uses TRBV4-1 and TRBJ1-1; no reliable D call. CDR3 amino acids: CASSQDHTEAFF. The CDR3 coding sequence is TGCGCCAGCAGCCAAGACCACACTGAAGCTTTCTTT.